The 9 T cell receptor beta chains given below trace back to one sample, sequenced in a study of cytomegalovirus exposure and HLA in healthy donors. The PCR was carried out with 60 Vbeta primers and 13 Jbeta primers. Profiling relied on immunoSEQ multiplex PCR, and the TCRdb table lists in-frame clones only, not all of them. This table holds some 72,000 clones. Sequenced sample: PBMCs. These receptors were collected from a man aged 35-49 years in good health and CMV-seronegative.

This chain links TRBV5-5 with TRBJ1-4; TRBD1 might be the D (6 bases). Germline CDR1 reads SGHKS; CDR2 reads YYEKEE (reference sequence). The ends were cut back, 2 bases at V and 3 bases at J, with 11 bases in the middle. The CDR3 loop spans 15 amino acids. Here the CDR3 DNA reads TGTGCCAGCAGCTTAGTCGGGGGGCCTAATGAAAAACTGTTTTTT. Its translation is CASSLVGGPNEKLFF.

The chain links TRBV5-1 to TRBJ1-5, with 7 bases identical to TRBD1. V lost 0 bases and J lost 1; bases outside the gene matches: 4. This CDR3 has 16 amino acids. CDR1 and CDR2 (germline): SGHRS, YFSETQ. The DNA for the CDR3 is TGCGCCAGCAGCTTGGGACAGGGTAGCAGCAATCAGCCCCAGCATTTT. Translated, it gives CASSLGQGSSNQPQHF.

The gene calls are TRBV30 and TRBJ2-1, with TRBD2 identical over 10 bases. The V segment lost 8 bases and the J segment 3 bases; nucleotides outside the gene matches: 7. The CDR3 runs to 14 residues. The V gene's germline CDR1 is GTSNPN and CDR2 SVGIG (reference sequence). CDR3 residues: CAVQLAGNYNEQFF. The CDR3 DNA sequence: TGTGCCGTACAACTAGCGGGGAACTACAATGAGCAGTTCTTC.

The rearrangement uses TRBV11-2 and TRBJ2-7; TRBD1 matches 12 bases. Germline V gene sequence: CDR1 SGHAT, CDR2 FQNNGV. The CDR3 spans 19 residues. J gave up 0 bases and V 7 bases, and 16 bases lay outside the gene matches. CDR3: CASINPGTGGSRSSYEQYF. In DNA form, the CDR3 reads TGTGCCAGCATCAACCCCGGGACAGGGGGCTCGAGGAGCTCCTACGAGCAGTACTTC.

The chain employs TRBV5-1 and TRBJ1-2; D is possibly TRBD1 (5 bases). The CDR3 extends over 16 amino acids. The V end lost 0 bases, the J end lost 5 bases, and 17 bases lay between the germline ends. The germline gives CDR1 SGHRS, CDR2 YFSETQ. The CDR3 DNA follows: TGCGCCAGCAGCTTGGTGGTGGCAGGGTCTGGATATGGCTACACCTTC. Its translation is CASSLVVAGSGYGYTF.

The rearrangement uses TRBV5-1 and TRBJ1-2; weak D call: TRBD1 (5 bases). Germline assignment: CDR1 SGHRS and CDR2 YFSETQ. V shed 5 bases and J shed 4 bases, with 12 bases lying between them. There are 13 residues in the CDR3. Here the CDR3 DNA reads TGCGCCAGCAGTTCGGGCGGGGGCTATGGCTACACCTTC. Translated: CASSSGGGYGYTF. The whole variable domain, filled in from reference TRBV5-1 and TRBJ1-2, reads KAGVTQTPRYLIKTRGQQVTLSCSPISGHRSVSWYQQTPGQGLQFLFEYFSETQRNKGNFPGRFSGRQFSNSRSEMNVSTLELGDSALYLCASSSGGGYGYTFGSGTRLTVV.

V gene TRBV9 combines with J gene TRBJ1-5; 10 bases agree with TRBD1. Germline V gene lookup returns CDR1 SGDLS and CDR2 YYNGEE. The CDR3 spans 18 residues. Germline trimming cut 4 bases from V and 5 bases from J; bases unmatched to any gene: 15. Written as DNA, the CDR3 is TGTGCCAGCAGCTCCCCAGGGGTTGTGGGACAGGGGCATCAGCCCCAGCATTTT. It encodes CASSSPGVVGQGHQPQHF.

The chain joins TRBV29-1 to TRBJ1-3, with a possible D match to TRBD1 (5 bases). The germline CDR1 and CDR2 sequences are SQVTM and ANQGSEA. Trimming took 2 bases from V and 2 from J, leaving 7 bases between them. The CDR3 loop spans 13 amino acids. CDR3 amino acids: CSVEKQAGNTIYF. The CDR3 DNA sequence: TGCAGCGTTGAAAAACAGGCTGGAAACACCATATATTTT.

The CDR3 coding sequence is TGTGCCAGCAGTTTAAGGAGCACAGGGGCCCCCGGGGAGCTGTTTTTT. It encodes CASSLRSTGAPGELFF. The chain has TRBV11-2 and TRBJ2-2, with 7 positions matching TRBD1. J lost 6 bases, V lost 6 bases, and 13 bases had no gene match. Germline V gives CDR1 SGHAT, CDR2 FQNNGV. The CDR3 covers 16 residues. Full variable domain (missing parts from reference TRBV11-2 and TRBJ2-2): EAGVAQSPRYKIIEKRQSVAFWCNPISGHATLYWYQQILGQGPKLLIQFQNNGVVDDSQLPKDRFSAERLKGVDSTLKIQPAKLEDSAVYLCASSLRSTGAPGELFFGEGSRLTVL.